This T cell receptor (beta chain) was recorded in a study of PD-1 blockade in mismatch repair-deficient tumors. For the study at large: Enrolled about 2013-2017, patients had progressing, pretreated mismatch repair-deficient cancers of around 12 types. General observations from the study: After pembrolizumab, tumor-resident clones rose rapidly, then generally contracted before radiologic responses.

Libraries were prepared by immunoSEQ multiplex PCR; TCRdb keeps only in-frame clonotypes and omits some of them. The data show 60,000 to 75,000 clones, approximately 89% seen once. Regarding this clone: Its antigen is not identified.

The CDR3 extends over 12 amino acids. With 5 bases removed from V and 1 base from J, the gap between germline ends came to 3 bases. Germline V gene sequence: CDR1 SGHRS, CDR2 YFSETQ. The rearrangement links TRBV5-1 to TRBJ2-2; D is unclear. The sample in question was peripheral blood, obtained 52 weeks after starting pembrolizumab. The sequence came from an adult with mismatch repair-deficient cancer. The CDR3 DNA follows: TGCGCCAGCAGACAGAACACCGGGGAGCTGTTTTTT. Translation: CASRQNTGELFF.